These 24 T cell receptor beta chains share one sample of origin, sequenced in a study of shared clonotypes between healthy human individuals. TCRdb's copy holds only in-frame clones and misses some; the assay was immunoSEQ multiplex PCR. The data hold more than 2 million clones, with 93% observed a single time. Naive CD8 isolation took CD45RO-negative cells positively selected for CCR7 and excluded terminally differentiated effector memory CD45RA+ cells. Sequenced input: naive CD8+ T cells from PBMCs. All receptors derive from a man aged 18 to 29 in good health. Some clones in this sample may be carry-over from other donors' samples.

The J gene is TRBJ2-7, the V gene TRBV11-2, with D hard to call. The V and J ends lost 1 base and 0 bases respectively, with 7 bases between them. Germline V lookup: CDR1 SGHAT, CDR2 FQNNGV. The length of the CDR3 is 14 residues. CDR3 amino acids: CASSLVDHSYEQYF. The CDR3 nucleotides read TGTGCCAGCAGCTTAGTCGACCACTCCTACGAGCAGTACTTC.

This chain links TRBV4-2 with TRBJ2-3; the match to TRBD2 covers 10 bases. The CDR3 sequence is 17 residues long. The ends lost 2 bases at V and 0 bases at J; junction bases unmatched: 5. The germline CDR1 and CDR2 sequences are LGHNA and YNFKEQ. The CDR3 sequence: CASSQPRTSGSTDTQYF. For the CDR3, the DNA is TGTGCCAGCAGCCAACCACGGACTAGCGGAAGCACAGATACGCAGTATTTT.

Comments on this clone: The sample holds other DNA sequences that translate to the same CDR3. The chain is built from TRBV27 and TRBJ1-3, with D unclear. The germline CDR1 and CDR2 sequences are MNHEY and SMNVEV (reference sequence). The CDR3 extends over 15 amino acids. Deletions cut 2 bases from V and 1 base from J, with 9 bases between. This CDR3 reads CASSLVGGSGNTIYF. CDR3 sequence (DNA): TGTGCCAGCAGTTTAGTAGGCGGATCTGGAAACACCATATATTTT.

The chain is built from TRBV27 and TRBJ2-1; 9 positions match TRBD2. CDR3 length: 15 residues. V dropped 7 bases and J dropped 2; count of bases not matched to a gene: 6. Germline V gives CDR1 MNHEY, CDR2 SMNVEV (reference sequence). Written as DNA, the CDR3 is TGTGCCAGCAATGGGGCGGGAGGGGCCTACAATGAGCAGTTCTTC. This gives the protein CASNGAGGAYNEQFF.

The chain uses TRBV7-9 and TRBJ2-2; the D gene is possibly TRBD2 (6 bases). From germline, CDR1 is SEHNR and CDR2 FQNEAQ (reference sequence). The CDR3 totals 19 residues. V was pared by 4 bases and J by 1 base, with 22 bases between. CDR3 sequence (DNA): TGTGCCAGCAGCTCTAGGATCGCGGCGGGGAACGTGAACACCGGGGAGCTGTTTTTT. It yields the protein CASSSRIAAGNVNTGELFF.

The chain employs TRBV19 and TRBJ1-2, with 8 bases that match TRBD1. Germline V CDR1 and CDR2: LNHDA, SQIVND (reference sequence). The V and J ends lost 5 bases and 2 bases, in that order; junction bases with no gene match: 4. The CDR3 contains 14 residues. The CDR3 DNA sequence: TGTGCCAGTAGTGGCCGGACAGGGAACTATGGCTACACCTTC. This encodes CASSGRTGNYGYTF.

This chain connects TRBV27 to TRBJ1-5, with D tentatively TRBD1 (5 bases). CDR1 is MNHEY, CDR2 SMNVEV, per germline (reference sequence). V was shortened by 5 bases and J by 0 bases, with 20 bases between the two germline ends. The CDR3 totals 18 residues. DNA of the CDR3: TGTGCCAGCAGTCCGAGAGTGGTAGGGACTAATAGCAATCAGCCCCAGCATTTT. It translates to CASSPRVVGTNSNQPQHF.

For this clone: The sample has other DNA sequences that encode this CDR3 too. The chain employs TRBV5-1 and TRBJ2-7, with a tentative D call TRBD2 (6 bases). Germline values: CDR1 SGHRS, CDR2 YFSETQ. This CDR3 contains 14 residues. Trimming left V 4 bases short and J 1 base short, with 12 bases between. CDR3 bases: TGCGCCAGCAGCCTCGCCGGGGGATCCTACGAGCAGTACTTC. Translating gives CASSLAGGSYEQYF.

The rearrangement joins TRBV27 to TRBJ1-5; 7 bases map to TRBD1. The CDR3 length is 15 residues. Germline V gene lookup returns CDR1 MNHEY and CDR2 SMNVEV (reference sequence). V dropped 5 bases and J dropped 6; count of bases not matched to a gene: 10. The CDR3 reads CASSPTGVPAQPQHF. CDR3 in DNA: TGTGCCAGCAGTCCCACAGGGGTACCTGCTCAGCCCCAGCATTTT.

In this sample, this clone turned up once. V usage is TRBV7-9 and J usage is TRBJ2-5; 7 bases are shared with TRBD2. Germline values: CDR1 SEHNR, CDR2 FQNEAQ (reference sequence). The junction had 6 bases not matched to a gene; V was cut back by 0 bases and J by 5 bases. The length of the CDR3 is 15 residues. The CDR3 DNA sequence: TGTGCCAGCAGCTTAGCGTACATCGGGGGGGAGACCCAGTACTTC. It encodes CASSLAYIGGETQYF.

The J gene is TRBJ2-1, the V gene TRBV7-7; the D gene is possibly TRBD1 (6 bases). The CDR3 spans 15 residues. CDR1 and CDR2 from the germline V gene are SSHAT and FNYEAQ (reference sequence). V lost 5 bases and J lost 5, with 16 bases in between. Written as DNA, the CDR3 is TGTGCCAGCAGCCCAGTCAGGGGCATCGACAATGAGCAGTTCTTC. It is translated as CASSPVRGIDNEQFF.

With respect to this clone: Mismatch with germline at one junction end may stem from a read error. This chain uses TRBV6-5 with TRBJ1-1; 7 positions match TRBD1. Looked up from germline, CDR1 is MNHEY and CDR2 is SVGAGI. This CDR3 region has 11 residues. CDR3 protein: CASTRDSRFPF. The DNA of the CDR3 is TGTGCCAGCACCCGGGACAGCAGGTTCCCTTTT.

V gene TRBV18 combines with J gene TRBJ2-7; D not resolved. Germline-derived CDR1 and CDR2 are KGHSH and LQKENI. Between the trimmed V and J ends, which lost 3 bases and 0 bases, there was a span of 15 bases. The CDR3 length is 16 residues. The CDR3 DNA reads TGTGCCAGCTCACCCACTGGTGGACGGAGCTCCTACGAGCAGTACTTC. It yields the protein CASSPTGGRSSYEQYF.

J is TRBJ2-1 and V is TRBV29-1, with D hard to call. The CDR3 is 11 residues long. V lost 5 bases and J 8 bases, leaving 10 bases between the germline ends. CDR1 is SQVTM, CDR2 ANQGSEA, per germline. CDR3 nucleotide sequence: TGCAGCGTTCCCGATTTGGATGAGCAGTTCTTC. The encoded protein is CSVPDLDEQFF.

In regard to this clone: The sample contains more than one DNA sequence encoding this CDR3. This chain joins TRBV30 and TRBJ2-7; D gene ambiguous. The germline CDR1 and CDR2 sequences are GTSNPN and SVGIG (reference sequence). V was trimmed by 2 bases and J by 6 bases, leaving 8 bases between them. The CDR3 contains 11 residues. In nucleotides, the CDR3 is TGTGCCTGGAGTTTGGGTGGCGAGCAGTACTTC. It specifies CAWSLGGEQYF.

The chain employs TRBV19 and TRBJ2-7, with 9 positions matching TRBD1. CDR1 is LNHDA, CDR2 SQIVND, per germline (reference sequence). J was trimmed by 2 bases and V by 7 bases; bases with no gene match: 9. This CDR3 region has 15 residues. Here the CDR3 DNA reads TGTGCCAGTACCATGGGACAGGGTAGTACCTACGAGCAGTACTTC. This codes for CASTMGQGSTYEQYF.

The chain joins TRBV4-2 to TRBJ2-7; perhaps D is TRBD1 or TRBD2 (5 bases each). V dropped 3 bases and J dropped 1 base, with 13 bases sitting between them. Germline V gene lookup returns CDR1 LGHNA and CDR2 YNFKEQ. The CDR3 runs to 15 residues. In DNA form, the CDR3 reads TGTGCCAGCAGCCATAATACGGGACCATCCTACGAGCAGTACTTC. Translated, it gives CASSHNTGPSYEQYF.

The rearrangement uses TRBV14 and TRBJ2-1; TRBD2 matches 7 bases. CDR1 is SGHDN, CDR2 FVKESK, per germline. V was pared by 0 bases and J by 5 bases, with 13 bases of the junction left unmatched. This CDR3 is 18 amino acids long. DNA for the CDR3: TGTGCCAGCAGCCAAGACCCGGCGGGAGCAGGCCCCCACAATGAGCAGTTCTTC. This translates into CASSQDPAGAGPHNEQFF.

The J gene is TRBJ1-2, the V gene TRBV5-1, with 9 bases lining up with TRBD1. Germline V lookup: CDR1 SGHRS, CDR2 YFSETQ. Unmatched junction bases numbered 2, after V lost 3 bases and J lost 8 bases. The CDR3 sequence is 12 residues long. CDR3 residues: CASSSGTGGYTF. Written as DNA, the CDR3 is TGCGCCAGCAGCTCCGGGACAGGGGGCTACACCTTC.

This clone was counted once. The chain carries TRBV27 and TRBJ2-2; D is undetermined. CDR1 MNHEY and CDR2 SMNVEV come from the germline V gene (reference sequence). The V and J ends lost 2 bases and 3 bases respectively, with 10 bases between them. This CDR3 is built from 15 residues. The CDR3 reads CASSLRLSYTGELFF. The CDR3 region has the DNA TGTGCCAGCAGTTTAAGACTCAGTTACACCGGGGAGCTGTTTTTT.

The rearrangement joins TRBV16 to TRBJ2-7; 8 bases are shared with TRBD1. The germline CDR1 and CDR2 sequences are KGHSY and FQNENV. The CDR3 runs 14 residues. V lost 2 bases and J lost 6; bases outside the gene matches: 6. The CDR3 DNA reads TGTGCCAGCAGCCAAGGTCCAGGGGGCGTCGAGCAGTACTTC. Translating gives CASSQGPGGVEQYF.

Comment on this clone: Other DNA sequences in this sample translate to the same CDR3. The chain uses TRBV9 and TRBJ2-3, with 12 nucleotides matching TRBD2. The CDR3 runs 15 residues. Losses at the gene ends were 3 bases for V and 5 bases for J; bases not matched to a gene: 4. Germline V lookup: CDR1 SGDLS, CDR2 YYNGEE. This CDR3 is CASSASGRAGDTQYF. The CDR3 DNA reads TGTGCCAGCAGCGCTAGCGGGAGGGCCGGAGATACGCAGTATTTT.

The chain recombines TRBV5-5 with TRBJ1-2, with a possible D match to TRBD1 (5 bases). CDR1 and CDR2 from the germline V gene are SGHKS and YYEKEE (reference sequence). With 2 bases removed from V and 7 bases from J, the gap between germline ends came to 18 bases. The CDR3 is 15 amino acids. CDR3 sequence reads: CASSFLSGKGVGYTF. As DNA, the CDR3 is TGTGCCAGCAGCTTCTTGTCCGGGAAAGGGGTTGGCTACACCTTC.

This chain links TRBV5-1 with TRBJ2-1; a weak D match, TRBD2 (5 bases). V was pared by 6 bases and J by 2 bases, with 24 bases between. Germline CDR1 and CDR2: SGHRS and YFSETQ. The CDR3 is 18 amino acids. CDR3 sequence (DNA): TGCGCCAGCACCTTAATTCCCGATCCTAGCCGTCCCTACAATGAGCAGTTCTTC. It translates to CASTLIPDPSRPYNEQFF. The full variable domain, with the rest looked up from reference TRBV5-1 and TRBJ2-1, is KAGVTQTPRYLIKTRGQQVTLSCSPISGHRSVSWYQQTPGQGLQFLFEYFSETQRNKGNFPGRFSGRQFSNSRSEMNVSTLELGDSALYLCASTLIPDPSRPYNEQFFGPGTRLTVL.